What follows are 7 T cell receptor beta chains derived from one specimen sequenced in a study of T cell responses to AZD1222 COVID-19 vaccine. Clones were read by immunoSEQ multiplex PCR, and TCRdb kept only the in-frame ones, dropping some. The sample lists around 140,000 clones; 91% were seen once. This specimen was peripheral blood, taken 28 days after the second AZD1222 dose. These receptors came from an adult who received the AZD1222 COVID-19 vaccine.

The V and J genes are TRBV10-3 and TRBJ1-6, with TRBD1 identical over 10 bases. The CDR3 totals 13 residues. Germline CDR1 is ENHRY and CDR2 is SYGVKD. The V and J ends lost 10 bases and 14 bases, in that order; junction bases with no gene match: 11. The chain's CDR3 is CATSPGTGVALHF. In nucleotides, the CDR3 is TGTGCCACCTCTCCCGGGACAGGGGTTGCCCTCCACTTT.

The CDR3, as DNA: TGTGCCAGCAGGCCAGACAGGGGCCCCAACTATGGCTACACCTTC. It encodes CASRPDRGPNYGYTF. V usage is TRBV6-5 and J usage is TRBJ1-2, with 8 bases identical to TRBD1. J was trimmed by 2 bases and V by 6 bases; bases with no gene match: 8. The CDR3 totals 15 residues. Germline CDR1 and CDR2: MNHEY and SVGAGI.

This chain links TRBV11-2 with TRBJ1-1; perhaps TRBD1 as D (5 bases). The CDR3 totals 13 residues. The germline V gene encodes CDR1 SGHAT and CDR2 FQNNGV. V was pared by 8 bases and J by 4 bases, with 14 bases between. Written as DNA, the CDR3 is TGTGCCAGCGGGGAGGGGCTGGGCACTGAAGCTTTCTTT. This translates into CASGEGLGTEAFF.

The CDR3 is CASSLTPGYTDTQYF. DNA of the CDR3: TGTGCCAGCTCACTTACCCCCGGGTACACAGATACGCAGTATTTT. The chain recombines TRBV18 with TRBJ2-3; no firm D call. The CDR3 covers 15 residues. Trimming pared 4 bases from V and 2 bases from J, leaving 13 bases between. Looked up from germline, CDR1 is KGHSH and CDR2 is LQKENI.

V gene TRBV5-5 combines with J gene TRBJ2-1, with 8 nucleotides matching TRBD2. CDR1 SGHKS and CDR2 YYEKEE come from the germline V gene (reference sequence). This CDR3 contains 18 residues. J lost 0 bases, V lost 2 bases, and 10 bases had no gene match. The CDR3 here is CASSFPSGPFSSYNEQFF. CDR3 coding DNA: TGTGCCAGCAGCTTTCCTAGCGGGCCCTTCAGCTCCTACAATGAGCAGTTCTTC.

The chain has TRBV4-2 and TRBJ2-5; 12 bases line up with TRBD2. V lost 2 bases and J lost 3; bases outside the gene matches: 1. CDR1 and CDR2 from the germline V gene are LGHNA and YNFKEQ. The CDR3 has 15 residues. The DNA for the CDR3 is TGTGCCAGCAGCCAAAGACTAGCGGGGGAAGAGACCCAGTACTTC. It translates to CASSQRLAGEETQYF.

The chain links TRBV7-8 to TRBJ2-2; unclear D gene. The ends were cut back, 6 bases at V and 7 bases at J, with 6 bases in the middle. The CDR3 consists of 11 residues. Germline loops: CDR1 SGHVS, CDR2 FQNEAQ. Written as DNA, the CDR3 is TGTGCCAGCAGGGTTGGCGGGGAGCTGTTTTTT. Translation: CASRVGGELFF.